The clone carrying this T cell receptor (beta chain) was seen repeatedly, ten times or more. These data originate in a study of spatial heterogeneity in lung cancer. Trimming cost V 5 bases and J 15 bases, with 14 bases left between them. The CDR3 totals 11 residues. From germline, CDR1 is LNHNV and CDR2 YYDKDF (reference sequence). TCRdb analysed the 5' RACE reads with MiXCR anew, one entry per CDR3 protein. The sample consists of about 26,000 distinct CDR3 sequences, under 7% of them appearing once. Sample time point: blood at routine non-recurrence follow-up after resection. Unsorted whole RNA samples from tumor, nontumor lung or frozen PBMC were sequenced.

This sequence originates from a male donor with early-stage non-small cell lung cancer. The sample consisted of PBMCs, taken at follow-up. The chain recombines TRBV15 with TRBJ2-1; TRBD2 is a possible D gene (5 bases). CDR3 in amino acids: CATSGRDRRFF. The CDR3 nucleotides read TGTGCCACCAGCGGCCGGGATCGAAGGTTCTTC.